These 27 T cell receptor beta chains share one sample of origin, sequenced in a study of shared clonotypes between healthy human individuals. Method: immunoSEQ multiplex PCR; TCRdb's copy keeps in-frame clones and lacks some. The profile covers 95,000 to 120,000 clones, with roughly 70% appearing a single time and almost 25% taken by the ten largest. The material sequenced was memory CD8+ T cells sorted from blood. The subset here: CD45RO+ cells pooled with CCR7-negative TemRA cells. Source of these receptors: a young woman in good health.

The genes are TRBV25-1 and TRBJ2-7, with 8 bases aligning to TRBD1. V trimming: 6 bases; J trimming: 3 bases; junction bases outside the gene matches: 7. CDR1 is MGHDK and CDR2 is SYGVNS in the germline V gene. The CDR3 is 14 residues long. CDR3: CASSLAGGGYEQYF. CDR3 in DNA: TGTGCCAGCAGCCTTGCAGGGGGCGGCTACGAGCAGTACTTC.

The chain has TRBV7-9 and TRBJ2-2, with D possibly being TRBD1 (6 bases). The germline V and J ends were trimmed by 11 bases and 10 bases, with 11 bases remaining between them. The CDR3 runs to 10 residues. The germline V gene has CDR1 SEHNR and CDR2 FQNEAQ (reference sequence). The CDR3 loop is CAYRGKELFF. The CDR3 DNA follows: TGTGCCTATAGGGGGAAGGAGCTGTTTTTT.

DNA of the CDR3: TGTGCCATTTCTAGCTATTTGGGCTCCTACGAGCAGTACTTC. Translating it yields CAISSYLGSYEQYF. This sequence joins TRBV7-2 and TRBJ2-7, with D possibly TRBD2 on 5 matching bases. The V gene lost 10 bases and the J gene lost 0 bases, with 16 bases spanning the gap. Looked up from germline, CDR1 is SGHTA and CDR2 is FQGNSA. The length of the CDR3 is 14 residues.

The rearrangement links TRBV10-3 to TRBJ2-7; TRBD2 aligns across 11 bases. J was trimmed by 5 bases and V by 11 bases; bases with no gene match: 14. CDR3 length: 15 residues. CDR1 is ENHRY and CDR2 is SYGVKD in the germline V gene. CDR3 bases: TGTGCCGAGGGACTAGCGGACCTTAGTTTCGACGAGCAGTACTTC. Amino acid sequence: CAEGLADLSFDEQYF.

The sample holds a few counts of this clone. The chain recombines TRBV27 with TRBJ2-7; TRBD1 aligns across 8 bases. The CDR3 runs to 14 residues. The junction had 10 bases not matched to a gene; V was cut back by 6 bases and J by 6 bases. The V gene's germline CDR1 is MNHEY and CDR2 SMNVEV (reference sequence). This chain's CDR3 is CASSLTGETSEQYF. The CDR3 DNA is TGTGCCAGCAGCCTGACAGGGGAAACGAGCGAGCAGTACTTC.

The V gene is TRBV22-1, the J gene TRBJ2-6. TRBV22-1 is a listed pseudogene. The CDR3 runs 17 residues. The CDR3 DNA sequence: TGTCCTGGGAGTAGTTCGCGCGAACAAAGTCGGGCCAACGTCCTGACTTTC. It encodes CPGSSSREQSRANVLTF.

The chain couples TRBV19 to TRBJ2-7; either TRBD1 or TRBD2 may fit D (5 bases each). Trimming left V 8 bases short and J 2 bases short, with 16 bases between. Germline CDR1 LNHDA, CDR2 SQIVND (reference sequence). This CDR3 spans 14 amino acids. CDR3 bases: TGTGCCAGTCGACCCCCGGGACCAACCTACGAGCAGTACTTC. Translated, it gives CASRPPGPTYEQYF. Supplemented by reference TRBV19 and TRBJ2-7, the full variable domain reads DGGITQSPKYLFRKEGQNVTLSCEQNLNHDAMYWYRQDPGQGLRLIYYSQIVNDFQKGDIAEGYSVSREKKESFPLTVTSAQKNPTAFYLCASRPPGPTYEQYFGPGTRLTVT.

The V gene is TRBV7-9, the J gene TRBJ2-7; TRBD2 matches at 9 bases. V was pared by 2 bases and J by 2 bases, with 4 bases of the junction left unmatched. The CDR3 covers 15 residues. In germline, CDR1 is SEHNR, CDR2 FQNEAQ (reference sequence). CDR3 sequence reads: CASSLNAGGAYEQYF. CDR3 coding DNA: TGTGCCAGCAGCTTAAATGCGGGAGGGGCCTACGAGCAGTACTTC.

This clone appeared a few times. This rearrangement joins TRBV2 to TRBJ1-2; the D gene is possibly TRBD1 (5 bases). Trimming cost V 6 bases and J 4 bases, with 18 bases left between them. The CDR3 spans 15 residues. Germline V CDR1 and CDR2: SNHLY, FYNNEI. The CDR3 protein is CASRSSGRRGYGYTF. The CDR3 DNA is TGTGCCAGCAGGTCATCGGGGCGGAGGGGCTATGGCTACACCTTC.

A remark on this clone: The sample contains more than one DNA sequence encoding this CDR3. The gene calls are TRBV20-1 and TRBJ2-1, with D hard to call. Germline CDR1 and CDR2: DFQATT and SNEGSKA (reference sequence). Trimming pared 6 bases from V and 0 bases from J, leaving 3 bases between. The CDR3 extends over 11 amino acids. The CDR3 sequence is CSASSYNEQFF. In nucleotides, the CDR3 is TGCAGTGCATCCTCCTACAATGAGCAGTTCTTC.

There are many counts of this clone. The chain joins TRBV6-4 to TRBJ2-3; 7 bases fit TRBD2. This CDR3 has 16 residues. CDR1 MRHNA and CDR2 SNTAGT come from the germline V gene. Trimming cost V 2 bases and J 0 bases; bases outside gene matches: 5. The CDR3 nucleotides read TGTGCCAGCAGTGACCCACTAGCGATCAGCACAGATACGCAGTATTTT. It is translated as CASSDPLAISTDTQYF.

The CDR3 sequence: CASSQEGDSSYEQYF. The CDR3 DNA reads as TGTGCCAGCAGCCAAGAGGGGGATTCCTCCTACGAGCAGTACTTC. V is TRBV13 and J is TRBJ2-7; a weak D match, TRBD1 (6 bases). Germline V CDR1 and CDR2: PRHDT, FYEKMQ (reference sequence). The CDR3 spans 15 residues. V lost 5 bases and J lost 0, with 14 bases in between.

The gene calls are TRBV9 and TRBJ2-3; D gene ambiguous. The CDR3 has 14 amino acids. V dropped 1 base and J dropped 4 bases, with 10 bases sitting between them. The germline V gene encodes CDR1 SGDLS and CDR2 YYNGEE. CDR3 in DNA: TGTGCCAGCAGCGTAAGCTGGGGTTCAGATACGCAGTATTTT. Protein: CASSVSWGSDTQYF.

This clone was detected a few times. This rearrangement joins TRBV15 to TRBJ2-7; D remains ambiguous. Trimming stripped 2 bases from V and 1 base from J, with 6 bases between. This CDR3 is built from 13 residues. Germline values: CDR1 LNHNV, CDR2 YYDKDF (reference sequence). The CDR3 coding sequence is TGTGCCACCAGCAGATTACTTTCCTACGAGCAGTACTTC. Its translation is CATSRLLSYEQYF.

V gene TRBV28 combines with J gene TRBJ2-7; 8 positions match TRBD1. J gave up 6 bases and V 0 bases, and 7 bases lay outside the gene matches. The CDR3 loop spans 15 amino acids. Germline-derived CDR1 and CDR2 are MDHEN and SYDVKM. The CDR3 sequence is CASSLWRTGYIEQYF. The CDR3 DNA sequence: TGTGCCAGCAGTTTATGGAGGACAGGGTATATCGAGCAGTACTTC.

This clone came up a few times. V gene TRBV10-3 combines with J gene TRBJ1-3; TRBD1 might be the D (6 bases). The length of the CDR3 is 14 residues. The ends were cut back, 7 bases at V and 0 bases at J, with 10 bases in the middle. Germline V gene sequence: CDR1 ENHRY, CDR2 SYGVKD. CDR3 amino acids: CAITGTNSGNTIYF. The DNA for the CDR3 is TGTGCCATCACGGGGACAAACTCTGGAAACACCATATATTTT.

The V and J genes are TRBV28 and TRBJ1-5; D might be TRBD1 (6 bases). The V and J ends lost 2 bases and 5 bases respectively, with 19 bases between them. This CDR3 is built from 17 residues. Per the germline V gene, CDR1 is MDHEN and CDR2 is SYDVKM. The CDR3 reads CASSLVLGGDKHQPQHF. The CDR3 DNA sequence: TGTGCCAGCAGTTTAGTGTTAGGCGGGGACAAGCATCAGCCCCAGCATTTT.

This clone was detected only once. The rearrangement joins TRBV6-1 to TRBJ1-5, with D perhaps matching TRBD1 (6 bases). CDR1 MNHNS and CDR2 SASEGT come from the germline V gene. The V end was cut by 7 bases, the J end by 6 bases, with 13 bases between. The CDR3 totals 13 residues. This chain's CDR3 is CASTTGIIQPQHF. CDR3 nucleotide sequence: TGTGCCAGCACTACAGGGATCATTCAGCCCCAGCATTTT.

The chain uses TRBV7-6 and TRBJ1-1, with D maybe TRBD1 (5 bases). CDR3 length: 14 residues. CDR1 is SGHVS and CDR2 is FNYEAQ in the germline V gene. V shed 5 bases and J shed 3 bases, with 13 bases lying between them. CDR3 sequence (DNA): TGTGCCAGCAGCCCGGGGGGAGCCCACACTGAAGCTTTCTTT. It codes for CASSPGGAHTEAFF. Full variable domain (remainder filled in from reference TRBV7-6 and TRBJ1-1): GAGVSQSPRYKVTKRGQDVALRCDPISGHVSLYWYRQALGQGPEFLTYFNYEAQQDKSGLPNDRFSAERPEGSISTLTIQRTEQRDSAMYRCASSPGGAHTEAFFGQGTRLTVV.

The chain couples TRBV7-9 to TRBJ1-2; a possible D gene is TRBD1 (6 bases). Germline V lookup: CDR1 SEHNR, CDR2 FQNEAQ (reference sequence). CDR3 length: 13 residues. Trimming cost V 8 bases and J 2 bases, with 12 bases left between them. CDR3 protein: CASARQENYGYTF. The DNA of the CDR3 is TGTGCCAGCGCTCGACAGGAGAACTATGGCTACACCTTC.

The rearrangement joins TRBV7-9 to TRBJ2-7, with 9 bases lining up with TRBD1. The CDR3 has 15 residues. CDR1 is SEHNR and CDR2 is FQNEAQ in the germline V gene (reference sequence). V shed 3 bases and J 2 bases; nucleotides not matched to a gene: 5. CDR3 DNA sequence: TGTGCCAGCAGCTTCGGGGACAGGGTCCCCTACGAGCAGTACTTC. It is translated as CASSFGDRVPYEQYF.

The V gene is TRBV19, the J gene TRBJ1-5; D ambiguous. V lost 3 bases to trimming and J lost 0 bases, with 9 bases between them. Germline loops: CDR1 LNHDA, CDR2 SQIVND (reference sequence). This CDR3 contains 15 residues. CDR3 DNA sequence: TGTGCCAGTAGTATCGGCAGATCTAGCAATCAGCCCCAGCATTTT. This encodes CASSIGRSSNQPQHF. Full variable domain (rest looked up from reference TRBV19 and TRBJ1-5): DGGITQSPKYLFRKEGQNVTLSCEQNLNHDAMYWYRQDPGQGLRLIYYSQIVNDFQKGDIAEGYSVSREKKESFPLTVTSAQKNPTAFYLCASSIGRSSNQPQHFGDGTRLSIL.

This chain joins TRBV5-1 and TRBJ2-7; a possible D gene is TRBD2 (6 bases). The CDR3 has 14 residues. The V end lost 6 bases, the J end lost 1 base, and 14 bases lay between the germline ends. The germline V gene encodes CDR1 SGHRS and CDR2 YFSETQ. The chain's CDR3 is CASKVSGKSYEQYF. The DNA for the CDR3 is TGCGCCAGCAAAGTTAGCGGAAAATCCTACGAGCAGTACTTC.

The V and J genes are TRBV11-3 and TRBJ2-3, with D perhaps matching TRBD1 or TRBD2 (5 bases each). V was cut by 5 bases and J by 0 bases, with 12 bases left in between. CDR3 size: 15 residues. Looked up from germline, CDR1 is SGHNT and CDR2 is YENEEA. Here the CDR3 DNA reads TGTGCCAGCAGCCGAAACAGGACTAGCACAGATACGCAGTATTTT. Translating it yields CASSRNRTSTDTQYF.

The V call is TRBV28, the J call TRBJ2-1; 13 bases are shared with TRBD2. The V gene's germline CDR1 is MDHEN and CDR2 SYDVKM. This CDR3 comprises 17 residues. V dropped 7 bases and J dropped 5; count of bases not matched to a gene: 11. The CDR3 DNA is TGTGCCAGCACGACTAGCGGGAGGCTACATTGGAACAATGAGCAGTTCTTC. Translation: CASTTSGRLHWNNEQFF.

J is TRBJ1-5 and V is TRBV10-3, with D maybe TRBD1 (5 bases). Trimming left V 10 bases short and J 7 bases short, with 20 bases between. The CDR3 extends over 14 amino acids. CDR1 and CDR2 (germline): ENHRY, SYGVKD. CDR3 in DNA: TGTGCCAGACGGGACCCCACGCAGGCGCAGCCCCAGCATTTT. Its translation: CARRDPTQAQPQHF.

This clone showed up many times. This sequence joins TRBV6-6 and TRBJ2-1; D not resolved. V shed 5 bases and J shed 8 bases, with 13 bases lying between them. The germline V gene has CDR1 MNHNY and CDR2 SVGAGI (reference sequence). This CDR3 comprises 13 residues. The CDR3 bases are TGTGCCAGCAGTGCCCTACTAAGGGATGAGCAGTTCTTC. Protein product: CASSALLRDEQFF.